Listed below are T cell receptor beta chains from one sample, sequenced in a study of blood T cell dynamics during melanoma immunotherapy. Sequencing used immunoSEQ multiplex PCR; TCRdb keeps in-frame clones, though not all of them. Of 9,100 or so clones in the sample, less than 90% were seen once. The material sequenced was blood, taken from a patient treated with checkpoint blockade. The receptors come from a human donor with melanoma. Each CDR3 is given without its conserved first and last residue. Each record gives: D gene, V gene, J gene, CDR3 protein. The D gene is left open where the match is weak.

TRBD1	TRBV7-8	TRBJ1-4	ASSLFWGQGNEKLF
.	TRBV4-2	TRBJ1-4	ASSQGQGWVGTNEKLF
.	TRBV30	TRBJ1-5	AWNAGTVDQPQH
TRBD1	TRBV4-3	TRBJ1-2	ASSQPDRGLQGYT
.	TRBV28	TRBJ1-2	ASSAYQGSAAGYT
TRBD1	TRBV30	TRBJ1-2	AWRDTGGGGYT
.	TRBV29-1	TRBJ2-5	SVAPWGEYEETQY
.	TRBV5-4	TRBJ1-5	ASSLRPGWDQPQH
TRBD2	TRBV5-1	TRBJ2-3	ASRETSGGLSTDTQY
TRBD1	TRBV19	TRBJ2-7	ASSIPDRGHEQY